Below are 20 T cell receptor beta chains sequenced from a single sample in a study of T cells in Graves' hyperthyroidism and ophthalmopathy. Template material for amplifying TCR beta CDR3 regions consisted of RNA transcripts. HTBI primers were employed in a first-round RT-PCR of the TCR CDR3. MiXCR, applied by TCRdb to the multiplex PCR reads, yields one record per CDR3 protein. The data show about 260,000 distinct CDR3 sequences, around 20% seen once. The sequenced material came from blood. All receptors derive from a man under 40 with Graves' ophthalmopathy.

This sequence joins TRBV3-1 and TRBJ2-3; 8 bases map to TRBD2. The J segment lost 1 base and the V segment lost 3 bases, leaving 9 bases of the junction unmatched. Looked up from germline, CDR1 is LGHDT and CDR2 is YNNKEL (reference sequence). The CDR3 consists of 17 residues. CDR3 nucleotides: TGTGCCAGCAGCCACAATTTCGGGGGGGCCGGCACAGATACGCAGTATTTT. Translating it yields CASSHNFGGAGTDTQYF.

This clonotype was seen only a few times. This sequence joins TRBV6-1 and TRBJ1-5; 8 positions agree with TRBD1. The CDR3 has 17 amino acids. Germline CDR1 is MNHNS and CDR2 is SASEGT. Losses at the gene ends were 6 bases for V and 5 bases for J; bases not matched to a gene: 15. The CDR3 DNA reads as TGTGCCAGCAGCTCCTCGGCGTGGCAGGGGGCTGATCAGCCCCAGCATTTT. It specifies CASSSSAWQGADQPQHF.

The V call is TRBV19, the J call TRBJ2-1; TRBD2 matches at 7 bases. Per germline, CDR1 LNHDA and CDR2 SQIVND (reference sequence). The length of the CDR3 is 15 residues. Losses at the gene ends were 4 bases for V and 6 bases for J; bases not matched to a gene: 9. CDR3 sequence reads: CASSTRGPGGNEQFF. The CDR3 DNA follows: TGTGCCAGTAGTACGCGGGGCCCGGGGGGCAATGAGCAGTTCTTC. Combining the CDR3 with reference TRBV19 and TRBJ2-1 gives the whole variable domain DGGITQSPKYLFRKEGQNVTLSCEQNLNHDAMYWYRQDPGQGLRLIYYSQIVNDFQKGDIAEGYSVSREKKESFPLTVTSAQKNPTAFYLCASSTRGPGGNEQFFGPGTRLTVL.

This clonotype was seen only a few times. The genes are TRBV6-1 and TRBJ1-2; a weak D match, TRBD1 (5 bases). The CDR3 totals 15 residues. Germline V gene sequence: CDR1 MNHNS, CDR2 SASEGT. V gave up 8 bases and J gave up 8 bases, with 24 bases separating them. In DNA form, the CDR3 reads TGTGCCAGCCTCGGGGGTCTTCAAGGCCGTAAAGGCTACACCTTC. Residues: CASLGGLQGRKGYTF.

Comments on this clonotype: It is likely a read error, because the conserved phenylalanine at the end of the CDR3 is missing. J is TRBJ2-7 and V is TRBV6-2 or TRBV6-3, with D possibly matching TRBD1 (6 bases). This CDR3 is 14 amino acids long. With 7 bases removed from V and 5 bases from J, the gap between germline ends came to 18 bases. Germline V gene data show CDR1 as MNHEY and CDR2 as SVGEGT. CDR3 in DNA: TGTGCCAGCATTAGGGGGTCTTTACCCCACGAGCAGTACTAC. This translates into CASIRGSLPHEQYY.

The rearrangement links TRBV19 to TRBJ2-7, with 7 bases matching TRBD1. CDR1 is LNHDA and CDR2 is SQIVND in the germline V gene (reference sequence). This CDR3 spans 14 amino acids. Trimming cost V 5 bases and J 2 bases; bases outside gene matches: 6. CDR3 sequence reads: CASSLTGVTYEQYF. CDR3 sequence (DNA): TGTGCCAGTAGTCTAACAGGGGTAACCTACGAGCAGTACTTC.

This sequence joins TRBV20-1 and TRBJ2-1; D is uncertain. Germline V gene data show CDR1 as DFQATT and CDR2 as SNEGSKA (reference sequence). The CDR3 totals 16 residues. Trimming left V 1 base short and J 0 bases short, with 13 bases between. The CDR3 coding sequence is TGCAGTGCTAGAGTGTTCGGGCTGAGCTCCTACAATGAGCAGTTCTTC. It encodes CSARVFGLSSYNEQFF.

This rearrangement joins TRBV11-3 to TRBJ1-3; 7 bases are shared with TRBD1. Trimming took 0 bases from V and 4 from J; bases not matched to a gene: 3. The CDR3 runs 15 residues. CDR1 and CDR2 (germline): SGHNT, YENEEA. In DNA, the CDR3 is TGTGCCAGCAGCTTAGAAGGGGGCGTCGGAAACACCATATATTTT. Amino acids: CASSLEGGVGNTIYF.

The CDR3 spells CASISTGSQETQYF. CDR3 nucleotides: TGTGCCAGCATATCCACCGGGTCCCAAGAGACCCAGTACTTC. The chain uses TRBV12-3 or TRBV12-4 and TRBJ2-5; D not resolved. Deletions cut 7 bases from V and 1 base from J, with 13 bases between. There are 14 residues in the CDR3.

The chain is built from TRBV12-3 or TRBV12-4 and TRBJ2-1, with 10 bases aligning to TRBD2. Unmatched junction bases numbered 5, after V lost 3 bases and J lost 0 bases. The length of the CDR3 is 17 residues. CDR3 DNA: TGTGCCAGCAGTTTGAAGCGGGGGGGGACCTCCTACAATGAGCAGTTCTTC. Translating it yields CASSLKRGGTSYNEQFF.

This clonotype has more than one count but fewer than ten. The CDR3 sequence: CASSPLGQGSRSEQFF. CDR3 in DNA: TGTGCCAGCAGCCCGCTTGGACAGGGCTCTAGGAGTGAGCAGTTCTTC. The rearrangement uses TRBV3-1 and TRBJ2-1, with 8 bases lining up with TRBD1. Per the germline V gene, CDR1 is LGHDT and CDR2 is YNNKEL (reference sequence). There are 16 residues in the CDR3. V was pared by 4 bases and J by 9 bases, with 14 bases of the junction left unmatched.

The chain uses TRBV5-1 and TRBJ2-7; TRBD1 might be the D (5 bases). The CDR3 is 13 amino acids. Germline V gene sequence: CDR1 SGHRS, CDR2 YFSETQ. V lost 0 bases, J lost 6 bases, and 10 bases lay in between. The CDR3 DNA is TGCGCCAGCAGCTTGGCCCAGGGTGGCGAGCAGTACTTC. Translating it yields CASSLAQGGEQYF. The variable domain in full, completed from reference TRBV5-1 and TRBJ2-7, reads KAGVTQTPRYLIKTRGQQVTLSCSPISGHRSVSWYQQTPGQGLQFLFEYFSETQRNKGNFPGRFSGRQFSNSRSEMNVSTLELGDSALYLCASSLAQGGEQYFGPGTRLTVT.

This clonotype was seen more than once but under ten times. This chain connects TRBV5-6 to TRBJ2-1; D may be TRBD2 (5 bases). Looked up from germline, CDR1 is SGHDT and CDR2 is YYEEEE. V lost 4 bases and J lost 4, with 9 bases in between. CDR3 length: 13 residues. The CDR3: CASSVLEYNEQFF. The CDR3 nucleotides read TGTGCCAGCAGCGTACTAGAGTACAATGAGCAGTTCTTC.

The CDR3 reads CASSSRDENSPLHF. Written as DNA, the CDR3 is TGTGCCAGCAGCTCCCGGGACGAAAATTCACCCCTCCACTTT. The chain recombines TRBV7-9 with TRBJ1-6; perhaps TRBD1 as D (5 bases). The CDR3 is 14 residues long. Germline CDR1 reads SEHNR; CDR2 reads FQNEAQ (reference sequence). Trimming cost V 4 bases and J 7 bases, with 11 bases left between them.

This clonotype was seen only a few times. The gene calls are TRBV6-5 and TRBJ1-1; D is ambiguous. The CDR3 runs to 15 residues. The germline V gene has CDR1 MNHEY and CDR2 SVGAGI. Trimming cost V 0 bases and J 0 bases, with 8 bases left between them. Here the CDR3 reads CASSYSPRLNTEAFF. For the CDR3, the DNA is TGTGCCAGCAGTTACTCCCCGCGCCTGAACACTGAAGCTTTCTTT.

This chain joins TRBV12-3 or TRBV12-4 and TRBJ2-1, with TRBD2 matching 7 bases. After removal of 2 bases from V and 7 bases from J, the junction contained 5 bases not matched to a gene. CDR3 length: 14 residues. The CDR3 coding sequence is TGTGCCAGCAGTTTATTGGGCGGGAGTAATGAGCAGTTCTTC. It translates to CASSLLGGSNEQFF.

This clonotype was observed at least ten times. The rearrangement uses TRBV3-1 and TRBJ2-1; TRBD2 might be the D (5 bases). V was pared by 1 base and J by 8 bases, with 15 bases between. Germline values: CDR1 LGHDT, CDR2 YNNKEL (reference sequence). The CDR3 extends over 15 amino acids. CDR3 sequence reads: CASSQVRAQRHEQFF. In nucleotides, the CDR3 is TGTGCCAGCAGCCAAGTGAGGGCTCAACGACATGAGCAGTTCTTC.

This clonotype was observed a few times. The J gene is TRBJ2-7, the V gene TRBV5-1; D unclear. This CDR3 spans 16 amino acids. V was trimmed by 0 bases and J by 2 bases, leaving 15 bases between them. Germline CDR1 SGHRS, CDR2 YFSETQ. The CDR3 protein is CASSLEIGGRAYEQYF. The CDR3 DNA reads TGCGCCAGCAGCTTGGAGATAGGTGGAAGAGCCTACGAGCAGTACTTC.

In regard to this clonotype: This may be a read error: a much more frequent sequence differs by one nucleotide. The CDR3 is CASSSDRRTDTRYF. CDR3 coding DNA: TGTGCCAGCAGTTCCGATAGGCGCACAGATACGCGGTATTTT. The chain is built from TRBV12-3 or TRBV12-4 and TRBJ2-3; D not certain. This CDR3 has 14 amino acids.

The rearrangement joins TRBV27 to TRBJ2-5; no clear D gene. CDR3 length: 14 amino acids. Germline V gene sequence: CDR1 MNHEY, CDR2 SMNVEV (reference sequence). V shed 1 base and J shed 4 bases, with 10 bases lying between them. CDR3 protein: CASSLFSRGETQYF. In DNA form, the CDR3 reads TGTGCCAGCAGTTTATTCTCTAGAGGAGAGACCCAGTACTTC.